This T cell receptor beta chain was recovered during a study of cytomegalovirus exposure and HLA in healthy donors. Concerning this clone: Antigen: not known.

The study's findings and limits: Later analysis associated a missense DCLRE1C variant with TCR beta V- and J-gene trimming. An analysis that was carried out later associated some 17,000 TCR beta sequences with HLA alleles at 0.05 false discovery rate. There was a cluster of highly shared sequence variants that was likely a sequencing artifact.

Trimming removed 7 bases at V and 0 bases at J, with 16 bases between. The CDR3 totals 15 residues. CDR1 and CDR2 from the germline V gene are MNHNS and SASEGT. Both 60 Vbeta primers and 13 Jbeta primers went into the PCR. Produced via immunoSEQ multiplex PCR; TCRdb's table is partial and in-frame only. The sample records 100,000 to 150,000 clones, 65% to 80% being singletons. The rearrangement uses TRBV6-1 and TRBJ2-7; D is ambiguous. Sequenced input: PBMCs. The receptor comes from a woman in her thirties or forties in good health and CMV-seronegative. DNA for the CDR3: TGTGCCAGCACTAACCGAGGCACTTACTCCTACGAGCAGTACTTC. It yields the protein CASTNRGTYSYEQYF.